A single sample gave rise to the 3 T cell receptor beta chains below, sequenced in a study of blood T cell repertoires in COVID-19. Only in-frame clones appear in the TCRdb table, and some are missing; sequencing was by immunoSEQ multiplex PCR. The data show about 130,000 clones, 70% to 90% seen once. The sequenced sample was peripheral blood. The receptors here all came from a woman aged 55 to 70 with acute or convalescent COVID-19.

This rearrangement joins TRBV5-4 to TRBJ1-1; D call uncertain. The CDR3 runs 15 residues. Germline CDR1 SGHNT, CDR2 YYREEE (reference sequence). V was pared by 0 bases and J by 1 base, with 10 bases between. As DNA, the CDR3 is TGTGCCAGCAGCTTGGAGGGCCGGGGGAACACTGAAGCTTTCTTT. Its translation is CASSLEGRGNTEAFF.

The rearrangement uses TRBV10-3 and TRBJ1-3; no clear D gene. The germline V gene encodes CDR1 ENHRY and CDR2 SYGVKD. The CDR3 totals 15 residues. V lost 8 bases to trimming and J lost 0 bases, with 14 bases between them. CDR3 sequence (DNA): TGTGCCATCGCAAATGGTTTCAGCTCTGGAAACACCATATATTTT. Its protein product is CAIANGFSSGNTIYF.

V usage is TRBV28 and J usage is TRBJ2-2; 9 bases are a match to TRBD2. The germline gives CDR1 MDHEN, CDR2 SYDVKM. The CDR3 contains 17 residues. Trimming cost V 5 bases and J 0 bases; bases outside gene matches: 7. In DNA form, the CDR3 reads TGTGCCAGCAGTAAGGGGACTAGCAGACCGAACACCGGGGAGCTGTTTTTT. Protein: CASSKGTSRPNTGELFF.